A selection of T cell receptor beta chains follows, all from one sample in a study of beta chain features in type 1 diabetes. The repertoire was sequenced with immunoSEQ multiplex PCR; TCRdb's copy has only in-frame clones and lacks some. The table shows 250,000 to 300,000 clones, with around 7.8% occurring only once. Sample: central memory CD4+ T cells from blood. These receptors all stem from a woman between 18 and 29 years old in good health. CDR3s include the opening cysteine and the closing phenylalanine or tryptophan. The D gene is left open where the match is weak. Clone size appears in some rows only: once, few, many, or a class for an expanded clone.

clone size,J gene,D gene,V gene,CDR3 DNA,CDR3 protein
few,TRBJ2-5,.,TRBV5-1,TGCGCCAGCAGCTTGTATGGTGAAGAGACCCAGTACTTC,CASSLYGEETQYF
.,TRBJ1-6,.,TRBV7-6,TGTGCCAGCAGCTTGGAGGGGCTAGATAATTCACCCCTCCACTTT,CASSLEGLDNSPLHF
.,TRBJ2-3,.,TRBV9,TGTGCCAGCAGCGCGACGACAGGACGCACAGATACGCAGTATTTT,CASSATTGRTDTQYF
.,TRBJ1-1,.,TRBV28,TGTGCCAGCAGCCGGCCGACCGGTACTTTCTTT,CASSRPTGTFF
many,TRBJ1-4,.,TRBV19,TGTGCCAGTAGTATAAGGGCAGCGATTGCAACTAATGAAAAACTGTTTTTT,CASSIRAAIATNEKLFF
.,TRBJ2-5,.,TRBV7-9,TGTGCCAGCAGCGCCGGGAAAGTATCCCACCGGGAGACCCAGTACTTC,CASSAGKVSHRETQYF
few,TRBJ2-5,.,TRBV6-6,TGTGCCAGCACACCTAAACGGGGGCTGGGGACCCAGTACTTC,CASTPKRGLGTQYF
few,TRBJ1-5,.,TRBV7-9,TGTGCCAGCAGCTTCGCGACAGAATACAATCAGCCCCAGCATTTT,CASSFATEYNQPQHF
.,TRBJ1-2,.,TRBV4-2,TGTGCCAGCAGCCCCAGGGCGTCGGGCTATGGCTACACCTTC,CASSPRASGYGYTF
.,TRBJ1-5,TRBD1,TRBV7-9,TGTGCCAGCAGCTTAGGAAGAGGGGGCATTCAGCCCCAGCATTTT,CASSLGRGGIQPQHF
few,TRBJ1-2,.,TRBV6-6,TGTGCCACCAAGGACAGCCAAATCGCCTATGGCTACACCTTC,CATKDSQIAYGYTF
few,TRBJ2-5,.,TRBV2,TGTGCCAGCAGTGAGGCGACAGGCCGGGAGACCCAGTACTTC,CASSEATGRETQYF
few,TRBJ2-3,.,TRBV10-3,TGTGCCGGCGCTAGGGGGGGAGAGACAGATACGCAGTATTTT,CAGARGGETDTQYF
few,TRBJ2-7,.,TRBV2,TGTGCCAGCAGTGAACAACGGTTTCAGCAGTACTTC,CASSEQRFQQYF
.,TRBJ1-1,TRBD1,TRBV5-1,TGCGCCAGCAGCTTGGACAGGGGTAACACTGAAGCTTTCTTT,CASSLDRGNTEAFF
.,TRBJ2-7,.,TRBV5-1,TGCGCCAGCGCGTTCCTAGCGAGCGGCTACGAGCAGTACTTC,CASAFLASGYEQYF
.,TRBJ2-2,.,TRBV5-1,TGCGCCAGCAGCCCTTTAGGGAGTATCGGGGAGCTGTTTTTT,CASSPLGSIGELFF
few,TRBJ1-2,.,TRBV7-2,TGTGCCAGCAGCTTCGGACAGTCGTGGGGCTACACCTTC,CASSFGQSWGYTF
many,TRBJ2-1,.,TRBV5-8,TGTGCCAGCAGGACAATTCCCTACAATGAGCAGTTCTTC,CASRTIPYNEQFF
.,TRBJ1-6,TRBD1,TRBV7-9,TGTGCCAGCAGCTTAGAATGGACAGGGTACGATTCACCCCTCCACTTT,CASSLEWTGYDSPLHF
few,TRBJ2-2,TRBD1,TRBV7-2,TGTGCCAGCAGCTTCGGACAGGGGAGATACGGGGAGCTGTTTTTT,CASSFGQGRYGELFF
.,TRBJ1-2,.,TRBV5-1,TGCGCCAGCAGCTTGTGGGGTCCAGGGTATGGCTACACCTTC,CASSLWGPGYGYTF
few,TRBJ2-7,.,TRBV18,TGTGCCAGCTCACCAGCGTCCAGGCCCTTGTCCTACGAGCAGTACTTC,CASSPASRPLSYEQYF
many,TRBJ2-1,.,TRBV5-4,TGTGCCAGCAGCCCCCCTTGGGGAGGTGCCTACAATGAGCAGTTCTTC,CASSPPWGGAYNEQFF
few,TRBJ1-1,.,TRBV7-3,TGTGCCAGCAGCGAGACTCGCGAGAAGGTCACTGAAGCTTTCTTT,CASSETREKVTEAFF
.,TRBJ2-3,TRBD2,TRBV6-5,TGTGCCAGCAGTTACCTGCGGGAGGGGGGAGATACGCAGTATTTT,CASSYLREGGDTQYF
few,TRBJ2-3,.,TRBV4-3,TGCGCCAGCAGCCACCCCTCCCGGGGGGCGAGAACAGATACGCAGTATTTT,CASSHPSRGARTDTQYF
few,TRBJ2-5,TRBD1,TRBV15,TGTGCCACCGGACAGGGAGGACAAGAGACCCAGTACTTC,CATGQGGQETQYF
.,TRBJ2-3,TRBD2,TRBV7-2,TGTGCCAGCAGCGCGGGGGGCGTTCGGACAGATACGCAGTATTTT,CASSAGGVRTDTQYF
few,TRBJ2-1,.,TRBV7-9,TGTGCCAGCAGCTTGTCCCCTTCTTATGAGCAGTTCTTC,CASSLSPSYEQFF
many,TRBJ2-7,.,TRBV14,TGTGCCAGCAGCCGGGGACCCGACAGAAGCGAGCAGTACTTC,CASSRGPDRSEQYF
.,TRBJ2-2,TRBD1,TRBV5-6,TGTGCCAGCAGCCTGCAGGGGGACGCCGGGGAGCTGTTTTTT,CASSLQGDAGELFF
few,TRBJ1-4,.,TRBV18,TGTGCCAGCTCGTTAGCCCCTGGTGAAAAACTGTTTTTT,CASSLAPGEKLFF
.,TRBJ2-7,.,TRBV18,TGTGCCAGCTCACCTGGGGCAATTGAAACCTACGAGCAGTACTTC,CASSPGAIETYEQYF
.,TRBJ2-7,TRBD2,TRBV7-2,TGTGCCAGCAGCTTATCGGGGCGGGAGATCTACGAGCAGTACTTC,CASSLSGREIYEQYF
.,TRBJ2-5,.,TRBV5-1,TGCGCCAGCAGCCCTATGACAGACCAAGAGACCCAGTACTTC,CASSPMTDQETQYF
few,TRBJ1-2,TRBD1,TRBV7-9,TGTGCCAGCAGCTTAGCGACAGGGTCCGCCGGGTTGAATGGCTACACCTTC,CASSLATGSAGLNGYTF